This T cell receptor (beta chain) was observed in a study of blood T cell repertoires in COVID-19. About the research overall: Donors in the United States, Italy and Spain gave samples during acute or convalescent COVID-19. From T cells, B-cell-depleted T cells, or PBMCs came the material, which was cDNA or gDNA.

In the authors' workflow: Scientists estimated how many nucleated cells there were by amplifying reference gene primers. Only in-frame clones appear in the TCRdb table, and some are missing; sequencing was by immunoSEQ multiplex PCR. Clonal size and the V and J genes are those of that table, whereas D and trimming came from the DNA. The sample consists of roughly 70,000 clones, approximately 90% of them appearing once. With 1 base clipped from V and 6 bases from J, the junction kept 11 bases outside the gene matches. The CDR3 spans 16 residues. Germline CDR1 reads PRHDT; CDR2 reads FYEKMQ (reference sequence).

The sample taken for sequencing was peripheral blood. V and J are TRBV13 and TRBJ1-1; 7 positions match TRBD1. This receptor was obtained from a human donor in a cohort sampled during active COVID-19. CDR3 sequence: CASSLEVKRGHAEAFF. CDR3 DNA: TGTGCCAGCAGCTTAGAGGTCAAGAGGGGGCACGCTGAAGCTTTCTTT.